The clone carrying this T cell receptor (beta chain) occurred a few times. Its antigen is as yet unknown. This sample is part of a study of T-cell memory formation after mild COVID-19. One entry per CDR3 protein results from TCRdb running MiXCR on the 5' RACE reads. The data show 500,000 to 650,000 distinct CDR3 sequences, about 22% seen once. Points from the study as a whole: Mainly in CM and EM were contracting CD4+ clones; CD8+ were in EMRA. Contracting clones from day 15 to 85 showed balanced CD4/CD8; later expanders favored CD4+.

Trimming removed 0 bases from V and 4 bases from J; junction bases left unmatched: 3. The CDR3 covers 15 residues. The V gene's germline CDR1 is SGHTA and CDR2 FQGNSA. The sequence came from an adult woman who had mild COVID-19 (a few samples of this study predate the infection). Cell type and time point are not known. The chain links TRBV7-2 to TRBJ2-3; 8 bases map to TRBD2. The sequencing sample was made of PBMCs or a T cell subset sorted from them (not recorded which). The CDR3 loop reads CASSLASGSADTQYF. The CDR3 DNA reads TGTGCCAGCAGCTTAGCCAGCGGGAGTGCAGATACGCAGTATTTT.